The rows below give T cell receptor beta chains drawn from one sample of a study of blood T cells in healthy people across ages. MiXCR, applied by TCRdb to the 5' RACE reads, yields one record per CDR3 protein. The sample lists around 970,000 distinct CDR3 sequences; 45% to 60% were seen once. The sample comprised blood. All receptors derive from a woman aged 55-69 years in good health. The CDR3 runs from the conserved cysteine through the conserved F or W. The order of the fields is D gene, clone size, V gene, J gene, CDR3 protein, CDR3 DNA. The D gene is left open where the match is weak. Rows give clone size only sometimes, using once, few, many, or a class for an expanded clone.

D gene: NA
clone size: NA
V gene: TRBV20-1
J gene: TRBJ2-7
CDR3 protein: CSASWRYNEQYF
CDR3 DNA: TGCAGTGCTAGTTGGAGGTACAATGAGCAGTACTTC

D gene: NA
clone size: NA
V gene: TRBV29-1
J gene: TRBJ1-4
CDR3 protein: CSAGWRGTTQVGRKLFF
CDR3 DNA: TGCAGCGCTGGTTGGAGAGGTACAACCCAAGTCGGTCGAAAACTGTTTTTT

D gene: NA
clone size: NA
V gene: TRBV20-1
J gene: TRBJ2-1
CDR3 protein: CSARVQWAYNEQFF
CDR3 DNA: TGCAGTGCTAGAGTACAGTGGGCCTACAATGAGCAGTTCTTC

D gene: TRBD2
clone size: NA
V gene: TRBV12-3/TRBV12-4
J gene: TRBJ2-1
CDR3 protein: CASSVAGGKNEQFF
CDR3 DNA: TGTGCCAGCTCTGTAGCGGGAGGGAAGAATGAGCAGTTCTTC

D gene: TRBD1
clone size: NA
V gene: TRBV28
J gene: TRBJ1-5
CDR3 protein: CASRPRQGPYQPQHF
CDR3 DNA: TGTGCCAGCAGACCGAGACAGGGCCCATATCAGCCCCAGCATTTT

D gene: TRBD2
clone size: NA
V gene: TRBV9
J gene: TRBJ2-7
CDR3 protein: CASSVLAGPYEQYF
CDR3 DNA: TGTGCCAGCAGCGTACTAGCGGGTCCCTACGAGCAGTACTTC

D gene: NA
clone size: NA
V gene: TRBV3-1
J gene: TRBJ2-1
CDR3 protein: CASSHDRGFYNEQFF
CDR3 DNA: TGTGCCAGCAGCCACGATCGGGGGTTCTACAATGAGCAGTTCTTC

D gene: TRBD1
clone size: few
V gene: TRBV15
J gene: TRBJ2-3
CDR3 protein: CATSRAKQGSDTQYF
CDR3 DNA: TGTGCCACCAGCAGGGCAAAACAGGGGTCAGATACGCAGTATTTT

D gene: NA
clone size: NA
V gene: TRBV20-1
J gene: TRBJ1-2
CDR3 protein: CSARPDLWGYTF
CDR3 DNA: TGCAGTGCCCGACCCGATTTGTGGGGCTACACCTTC

D gene: TRBD2
clone size: few
V gene: TRBV7-9
J gene: TRBJ2-3
CDR3 protein: CASSLGRLSGVEDTQYF
CDR3 DNA: TGTGCCAGCAGCTTAGGACGACTAAGCGGGGTGGAAGATACGCAGTATTTT

D gene: NA
clone size: NA
V gene: TRBV27
J gene: TRBJ2-3
CDR3 protein: CASRAISTDTQYF
CDR3 DNA: TGTGCCAGCAGGGCGATTAGCACAGATACGCAGTATTTT

D gene: NA
clone size: NA
V gene: TRBV4-2
J gene: TRBJ2-3
CDR3 protein: CASSQELQDTQYF
CDR3 DNA: TGTGCCAGCAGCCAAGAGCTCCAGGATACGCAGTATTTT

D gene: NA
clone size: few
V gene: TRBV3-1
J gene: TRBJ2-7
CDR3 protein: CASSDHTGTSSYEQYF
CDR3 DNA: TGTGCCAGCAGCGACCACACGGGGACAAGTTCCTACGAGCAGTACTTC

D gene: NA
clone size: NA
V gene: TRBV12-3/TRBV12-4
J gene: TRBJ2-7
CDR3 protein: CASSAGKTSSYEQYF
CDR3 DNA: TGTGCCAGCAGTGCAGGGAAAACGAGCTCCTACGAGCAGTACTTC

D gene: TRBD1
clone size: NA
V gene: TRBV28
J gene: TRBJ2-7
CDR3 protein: CASSCLGTGAYEQYF
CDR3 DNA: TGTGCCAGCAGTTGTCTCGGGACAGGGGCCTACGAGCAGTACTTC

D gene: TRBD1
clone size: once
V gene: TRBV12-3/TRBV12-4
J gene: TRBJ1-2
CDR3 protein: CASSPRDRGFFGYTF
CDR3 DNA: TGTGCCAGCAGTCCCCGGGACAGGGGATTTTTTGGCTACACCTTC

D gene: NA
clone size: NA
V gene: TRBV20-1
J gene: TRBJ2-7
CDR3 protein: CSAPGEVEQYF
CDR3 DNA: TGCAGTGCGCCGGGTGAGGTCGAGCAGTACTTC

D gene: NA
clone size: NA
V gene: TRBV20-1
J gene: TRBJ1-2
CDR3 protein: CSARDRVLANYGYTF
CDR3 DNA: TGCAGTGCTAGAGACCGGGTCTTAGCTAACTATGGCTACACCTTC

D gene: NA
clone size: NA
V gene: TRBV10-3
J gene: TRBJ2-5
CDR3 protein: CAISGVGELETQYF
CDR3 DNA: TGTGCCATCAGTGGAGTGGGGGAGCTGGAGACCCAGTACTTC

D gene: NA
clone size: few
V gene: TRBV29-1
J gene: TRBJ2-7
CDR3 protein: CSVGVGFYEQYF
CDR3 DNA: TGCAGCGTTGGGGTCGGCTTCTACGAGCAGTACTTC

D gene: TRBD2
clone size: NA
V gene: TRBV7-9
J gene: TRBJ2-7
CDR3 protein: CASRSSGRDYEQYF
CDR3 DNA: TGTGCCAGCAGGAGTAGCGGGAGGGACTACGAGCAGTACTTC

D gene: NA
clone size: NA
V gene: TRBV18
J gene: TRBJ1-5
CDR3 protein: CASSPYNQPQHF
CDR3 DNA: TGTGCCAGCTCACCATACAATCAGCCCCAGCATTTT

D gene: NA
clone size: few
V gene: TRBV7-9
J gene: TRBJ2-1
CDR3 protein: CASSLGSWTVAYNEQFF
CDR3 DNA: TGTGCCAGCAGCTTAGGCTCTTGGACAGTGGCCTACAATGAGCAGTTCTTC

D gene: TRBD2
clone size: NA
V gene: TRBV6-6
J gene: TRBJ2-1
CDR3 protein: CASNGAGLAREQFF
CDR3 DNA: TGTGCCAGTAACGGGGCTGGACTAGCCCGGGAGCAGTTCTTC

D gene: NA
clone size: few
V gene: TRBV27
J gene: TRBJ2-4
CDR3 protein: CASKTGGGKNIQYF
CDR3 DNA: TGTGCCAGCAAGACTGGGGGCGGGAAAAACATTCAGTACTTC

D gene: TRBD2
clone size: NA
V gene: TRBV7-9
J gene: TRBJ2-5
CDR3 protein: CASSLTTSGNEQYF
CDR3 DNA: TGTGCCAGCAGCTTGACGACTAGCGGGAATGAGCAGTACTTC

D gene: TRBD2
clone size: NA
V gene: TRBV11-2
J gene: TRBJ2-3
CDR3 protein: CASSSISGRSSDTQYF
CDR3 DNA: TGTGCCAGCAGCTCCATTAGCGGGAGAAGTTCAGATACGCAGTATTTT

D gene: TRBD2
clone size: NA
V gene: TRBV11-2
J gene: TRBJ2-6
CDR3 protein: CASSPGGGEANVLTF
CDR3 DNA: TGTGCCAGCAGCCCGGGGGGAGGAGAGGCCAACGTCCTGACTTTC

D gene: TRBD1
clone size: NA
V gene: TRBV18
J gene: TRBJ2-7
CDR3 protein: CASSPVTGGRDEQYF
CDR3 DNA: TGTGCCAGCTCACCAGTCACAGGGGGCCGGGACGAGCAGTACTTC

D gene: TRBD1
clone size: NA
V gene: TRBV2
J gene: TRBJ2-3
CDR3 protein: CASSGGQGITDTQYF
CDR3 DNA: TGTGCCAGCAGTGGGGGACAGGGTATCACAGATACGCAGTATTTT